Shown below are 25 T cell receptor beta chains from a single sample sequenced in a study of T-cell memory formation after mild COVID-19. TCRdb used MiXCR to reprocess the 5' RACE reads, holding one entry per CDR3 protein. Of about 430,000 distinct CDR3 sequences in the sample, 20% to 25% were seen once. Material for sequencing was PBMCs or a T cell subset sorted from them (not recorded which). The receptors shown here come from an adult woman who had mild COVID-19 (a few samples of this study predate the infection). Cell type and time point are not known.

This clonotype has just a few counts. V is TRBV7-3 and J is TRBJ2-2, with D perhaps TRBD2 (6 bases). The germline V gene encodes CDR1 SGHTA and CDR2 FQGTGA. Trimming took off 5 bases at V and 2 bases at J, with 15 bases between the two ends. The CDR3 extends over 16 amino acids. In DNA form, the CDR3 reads TGTGCCAGCAGCCCGACACCGGGACTCAACACCGGGGAGCTGTTTTTT. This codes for CASSPTPGLNTGELFF.

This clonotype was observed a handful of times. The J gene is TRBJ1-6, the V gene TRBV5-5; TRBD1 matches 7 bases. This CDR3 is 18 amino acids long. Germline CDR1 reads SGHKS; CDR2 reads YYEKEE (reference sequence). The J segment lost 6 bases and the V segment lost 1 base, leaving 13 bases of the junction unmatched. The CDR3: CASSLTRTGGPSNSPLHF. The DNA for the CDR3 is TGTGCCAGCAGCTTGACTCGGACAGGAGGACCCAGTAATTCACCCCTCCACTTT.

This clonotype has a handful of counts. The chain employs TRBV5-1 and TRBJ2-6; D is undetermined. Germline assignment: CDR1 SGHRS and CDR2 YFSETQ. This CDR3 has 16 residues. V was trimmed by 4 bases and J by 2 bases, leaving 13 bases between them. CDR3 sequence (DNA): TGCGCCAGCAGCCCCGAGTTAGCACCTGGGGCCAACGTCCTGACTTTC. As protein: CASSPELAPGANVLTF.

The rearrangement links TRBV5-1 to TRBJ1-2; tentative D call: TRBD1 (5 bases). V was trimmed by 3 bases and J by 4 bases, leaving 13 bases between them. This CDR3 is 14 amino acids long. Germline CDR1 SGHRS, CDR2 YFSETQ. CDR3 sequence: CASSYEGSSYGYTF. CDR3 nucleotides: TGCGCCAGCAGCTATGAGGGGTCATCCTATGGCTACACCTTC. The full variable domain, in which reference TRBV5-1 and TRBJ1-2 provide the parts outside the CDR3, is KAGVTQTPRYLIKTRGQQVTLSCSPISGHRSVSWYQQTPGQGLQFLFEYFSETQRNKGNFPGRFSGRQFSNSRSEMNVSTLELGDSALYLCASSYEGSSYGYTFGSGTRLTVV.

CDR3 in amino acids: CASSSLAGVGTGELFF. The CDR3 DNA follows: TGTGCCAGCAGCTCCCTAGCGGGAGTTGGGACCGGGGAGCTGTTTTTT. The rearrangement joins TRBV7-9 to TRBJ2-2; 10 bases are shared with TRBD2. This CDR3 is built from 16 residues. V lost 4 bases to trimming and J lost 5 bases; unmatched junction nucleotides: 7. Germline lookup yields CDR1 SEHNR and CDR2 FQNEAQ (reference sequence).

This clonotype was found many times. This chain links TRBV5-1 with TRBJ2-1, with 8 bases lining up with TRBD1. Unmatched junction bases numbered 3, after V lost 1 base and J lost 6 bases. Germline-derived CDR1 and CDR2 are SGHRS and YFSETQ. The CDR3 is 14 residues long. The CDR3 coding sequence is TGCGCCAGCAGCTTGACAGGGGGTGGCAATGAGCAGTTCTTC. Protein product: CASSLTGGGNEQFF.

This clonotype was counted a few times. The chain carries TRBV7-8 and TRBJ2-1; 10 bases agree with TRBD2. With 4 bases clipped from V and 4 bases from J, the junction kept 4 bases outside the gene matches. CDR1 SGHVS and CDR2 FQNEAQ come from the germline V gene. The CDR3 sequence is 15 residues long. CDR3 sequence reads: CASSSGSGRYNEQFF. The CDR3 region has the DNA TGTGCCAGCAGCTCGGGTAGCGGGAGGTACAATGAGCAGTTCTTC.

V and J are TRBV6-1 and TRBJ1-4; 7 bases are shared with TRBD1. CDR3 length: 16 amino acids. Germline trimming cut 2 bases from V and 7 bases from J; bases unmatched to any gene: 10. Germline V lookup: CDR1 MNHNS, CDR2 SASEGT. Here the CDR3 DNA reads TGTGCCAGCAGTGAAAGACCGCGGCAGGGGGTTGAAAAACTGTTTTTT. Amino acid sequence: CASSERPRQGVEKLFF.

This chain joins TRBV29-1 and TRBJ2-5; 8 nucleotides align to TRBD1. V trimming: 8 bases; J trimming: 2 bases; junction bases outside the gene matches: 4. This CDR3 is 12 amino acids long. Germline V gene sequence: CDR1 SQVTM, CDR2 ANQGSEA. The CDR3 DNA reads TGCAGCTTGTGGACAGGGCAAGAGACCCAGTACTTC. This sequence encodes CSLWTGQETQYF.

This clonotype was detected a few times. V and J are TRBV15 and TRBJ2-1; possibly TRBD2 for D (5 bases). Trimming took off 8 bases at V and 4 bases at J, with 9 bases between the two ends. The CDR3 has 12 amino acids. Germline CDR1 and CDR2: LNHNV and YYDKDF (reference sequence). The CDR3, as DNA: TGTGCCACCGAGGGAGATTACAATGAGCAGTTCTTC. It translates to CATEGDYNEQFF.

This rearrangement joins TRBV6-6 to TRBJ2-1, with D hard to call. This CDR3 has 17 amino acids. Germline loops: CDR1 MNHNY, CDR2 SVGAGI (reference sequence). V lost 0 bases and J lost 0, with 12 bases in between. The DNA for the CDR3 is TGTGCCAGCAGTTACTCTCTTACAATGAGCTCCTACAATGAGCAGTTCTTC. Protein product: CASSYSLTMSSYNEQFF.

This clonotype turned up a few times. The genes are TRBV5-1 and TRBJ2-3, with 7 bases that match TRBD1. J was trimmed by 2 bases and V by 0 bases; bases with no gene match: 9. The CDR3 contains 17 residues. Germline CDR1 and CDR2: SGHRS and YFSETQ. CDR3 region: CASSLDETGSSTDTQYF. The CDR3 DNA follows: TGCGCCAGCAGCTTGGACGAGACAGGGTCCTCCACAGATACGCAGTATTTT.

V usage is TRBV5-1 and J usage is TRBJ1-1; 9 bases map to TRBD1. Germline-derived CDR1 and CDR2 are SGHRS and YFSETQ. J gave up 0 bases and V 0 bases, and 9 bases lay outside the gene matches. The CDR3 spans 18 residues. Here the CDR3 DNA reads TGCGCCAGCAGCTTGGAAGGGACAGGGCTGTTTATGAACACTGAAGCTTTCTTT. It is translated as CASSLEGTGLFMNTEAFF. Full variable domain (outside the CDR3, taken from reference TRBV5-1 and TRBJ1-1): KAGVTQTPRYLIKTRGQQVTLSCSPISGHRSVSWYQQTPGQGLQFLFEYFSETQRNKGNFPGRFSGRQFSNSRSEMNVSTLELGDSALYLCASSLEGTGLFMNTEAFFGQGTRLTVV.

CDR3 coding DNA: TGCGCCAGCAGCTCGGGACCGATCAACACTGAAGCTTTCTTT. Amino acids: CASSSGPINTEAFF. The chain has TRBV5-1 and TRBJ1-1; possibly TRBD1 for D (5 bases). CDR1 SGHRS and CDR2 YFSETQ come from the germline V gene. The length of the CDR3 is 14 residues. The ends were cut back, 3 bases at V and 2 bases at J, with 11 bases in the middle.

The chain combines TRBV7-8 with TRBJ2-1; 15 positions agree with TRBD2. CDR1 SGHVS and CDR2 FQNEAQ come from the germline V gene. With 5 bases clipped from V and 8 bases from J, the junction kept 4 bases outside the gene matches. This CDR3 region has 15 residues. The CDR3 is CASSRGLAGGHEQFF. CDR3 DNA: TGTGCCAGCAGCCGAGGACTAGCGGGAGGGCATGAGCAGTTCTTC.

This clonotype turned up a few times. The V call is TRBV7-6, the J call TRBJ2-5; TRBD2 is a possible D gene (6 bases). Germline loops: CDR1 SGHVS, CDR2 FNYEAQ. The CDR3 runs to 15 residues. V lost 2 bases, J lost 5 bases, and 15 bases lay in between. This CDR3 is CASSLSLEGLETQYF. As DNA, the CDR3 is TGTGCCAGCAGCTTATCTTTGGAGGGGTTGGAGACCCAGTACTTC.

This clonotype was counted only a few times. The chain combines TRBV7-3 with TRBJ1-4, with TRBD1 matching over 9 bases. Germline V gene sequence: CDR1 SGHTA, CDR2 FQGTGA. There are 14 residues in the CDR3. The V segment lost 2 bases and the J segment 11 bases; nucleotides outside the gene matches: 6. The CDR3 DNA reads TGTGCCAGCAGCTTACCCAGACAGGGGGTCAAACTGTTTTTT. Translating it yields CASSLPRQGVKLFF.

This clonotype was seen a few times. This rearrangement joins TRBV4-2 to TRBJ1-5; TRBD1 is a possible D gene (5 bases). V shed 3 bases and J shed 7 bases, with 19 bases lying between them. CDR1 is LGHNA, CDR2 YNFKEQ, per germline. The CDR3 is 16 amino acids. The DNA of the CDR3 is TGTGCCAGCAGCCACCGCTCTCAGGGAACTGGGCAGCCCCAGCATTTT. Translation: CASSHRSQGTGQPQHF.

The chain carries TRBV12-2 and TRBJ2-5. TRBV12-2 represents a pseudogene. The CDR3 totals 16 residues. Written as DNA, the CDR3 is TGTGCAAGTCGCTCCCGACCCCGACAGGTCCAAGAGACCCAGTACTTC. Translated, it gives CASRSRPRQVQETQYF.

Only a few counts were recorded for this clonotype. The CDR3 DNA follows: TGTGCCTGGAGATTCCAGGCAAGAAACACTGAAGCTTTCTTT. Translation: CAWRFQARNTEAFF. V and J are TRBV30 and TRBJ1-1; D unresolved. The V gene's germline CDR1 is GTSNPN and CDR2 SVGIG (reference sequence). Trimming took 3 bases from V and 2 from J, leaving 13 bases between them. The CDR3 is 14 amino acids.

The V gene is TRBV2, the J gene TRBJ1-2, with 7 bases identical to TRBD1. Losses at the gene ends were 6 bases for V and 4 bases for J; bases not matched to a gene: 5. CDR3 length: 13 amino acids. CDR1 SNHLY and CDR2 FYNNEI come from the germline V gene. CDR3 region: CASSTTGAYGYTF. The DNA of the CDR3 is TGTGCCAGCAGCACCACAGGGGCCTATGGCTACACCTTC. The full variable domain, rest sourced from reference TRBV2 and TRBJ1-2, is EPEVTQTPSHQVTQMGQEVILRCVPISNHLYFYWYRQILGQKVEFLVSFYNNEISEKSEIFDDQFSVERPDGSNFTLKIRSTKLEDSAMYFCASSTTGAYGYTFGSGTRLTVV.

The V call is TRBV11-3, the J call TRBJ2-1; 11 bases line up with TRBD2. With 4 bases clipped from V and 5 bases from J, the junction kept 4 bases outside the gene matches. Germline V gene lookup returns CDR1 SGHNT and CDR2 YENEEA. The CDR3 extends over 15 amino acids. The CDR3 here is CASSSGTSGHNEQFF. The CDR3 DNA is TGTGCCAGCAGCTCCGGGACTAGCGGACACAATGAGCAGTTCTTC.

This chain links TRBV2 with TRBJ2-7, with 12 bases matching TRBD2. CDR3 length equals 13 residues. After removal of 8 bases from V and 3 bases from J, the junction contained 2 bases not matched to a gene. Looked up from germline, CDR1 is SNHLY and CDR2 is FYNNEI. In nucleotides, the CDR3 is TGTGCCAGCCTACTAGCGGGAGGCTACGAGCAGTACTTC. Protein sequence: CASLLAGGYEQYF. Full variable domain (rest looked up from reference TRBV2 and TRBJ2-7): EPEVTQTPSHQVTQMGQEVILRCVPISNHLYFYWYRQILGQKVEFLVSFYNNEISEKSEIFDDQFSVERPDGSNFTLKIRSTKLEDSAMYFCASLLAGGYEQYFGPGTRLTVT.

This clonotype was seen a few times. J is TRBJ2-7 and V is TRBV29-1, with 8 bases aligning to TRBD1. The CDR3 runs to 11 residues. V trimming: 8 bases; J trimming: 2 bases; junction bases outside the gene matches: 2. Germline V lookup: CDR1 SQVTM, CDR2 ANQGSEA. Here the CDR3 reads CSQDRAYEQYF. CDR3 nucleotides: TGCAGCCAGGACAGGGCCTACGAGCAGTACTTC.

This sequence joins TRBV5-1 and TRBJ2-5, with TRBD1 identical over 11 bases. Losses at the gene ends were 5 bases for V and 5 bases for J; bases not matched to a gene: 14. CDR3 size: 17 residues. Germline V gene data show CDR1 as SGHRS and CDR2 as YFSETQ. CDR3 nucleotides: TGCGCCAGCAGGGAGGAGCGCTGGGACAGGGGGTTGGAGACCCAGTACTTC. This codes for CASREERWDRGLETQYF.